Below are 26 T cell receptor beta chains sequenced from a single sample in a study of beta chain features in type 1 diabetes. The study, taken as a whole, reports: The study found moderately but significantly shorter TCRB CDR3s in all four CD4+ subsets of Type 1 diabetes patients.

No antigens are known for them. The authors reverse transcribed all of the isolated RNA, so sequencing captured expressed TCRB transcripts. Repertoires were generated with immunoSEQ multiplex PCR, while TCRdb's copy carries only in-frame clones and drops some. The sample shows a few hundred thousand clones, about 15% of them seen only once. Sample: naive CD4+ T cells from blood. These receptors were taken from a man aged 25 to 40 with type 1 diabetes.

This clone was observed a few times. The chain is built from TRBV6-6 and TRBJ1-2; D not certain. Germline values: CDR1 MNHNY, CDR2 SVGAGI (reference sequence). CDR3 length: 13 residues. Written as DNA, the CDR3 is TGTGCTACAGCTGGGGATAGTTCGGGGGGCTACACCTTC. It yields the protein CATAGDSSGGYTF.

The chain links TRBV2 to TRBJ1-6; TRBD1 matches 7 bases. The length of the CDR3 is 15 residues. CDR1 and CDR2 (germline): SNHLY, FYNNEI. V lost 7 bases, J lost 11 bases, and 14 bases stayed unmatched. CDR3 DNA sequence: TGTGCCAGCAAGTCTTGGAGAACAGGGGAGGCACCCCTCCACTTT. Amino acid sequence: CASKSWRTGEAPLHF.

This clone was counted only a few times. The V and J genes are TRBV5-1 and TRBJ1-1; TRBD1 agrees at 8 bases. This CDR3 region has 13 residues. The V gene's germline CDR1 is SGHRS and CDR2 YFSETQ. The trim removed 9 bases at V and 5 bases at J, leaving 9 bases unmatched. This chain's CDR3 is CATSTGDRTEAFF. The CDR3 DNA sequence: TGCGCCACCTCGACAGGGGATCGGACTGAAGCTTTCTTT.

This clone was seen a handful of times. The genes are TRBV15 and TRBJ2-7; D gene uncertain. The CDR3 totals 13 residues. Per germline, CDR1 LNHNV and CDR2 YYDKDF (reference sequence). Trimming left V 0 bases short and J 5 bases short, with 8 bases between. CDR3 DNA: TGTGCCACCAGCAGAGATCGTCCCGACGAGCAGTACTTC. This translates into CATSRDRPDEQYF.

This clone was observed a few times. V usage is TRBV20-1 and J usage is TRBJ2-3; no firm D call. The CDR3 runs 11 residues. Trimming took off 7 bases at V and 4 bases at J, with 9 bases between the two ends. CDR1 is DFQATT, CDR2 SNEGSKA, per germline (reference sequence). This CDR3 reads CSGIAADTQYF. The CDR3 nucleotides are TGCAGTGGGATAGCAGCAGATACGCAGTATTTT.

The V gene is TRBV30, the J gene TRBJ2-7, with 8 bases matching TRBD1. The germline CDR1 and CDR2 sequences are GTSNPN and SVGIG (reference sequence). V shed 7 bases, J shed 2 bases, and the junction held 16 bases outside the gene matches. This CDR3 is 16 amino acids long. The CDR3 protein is CAFQGDGQGATYEQYF. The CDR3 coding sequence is TGTGCCTTCCAAGGGGACGGACAGGGAGCAACCTACGAGCAGTACTTC.

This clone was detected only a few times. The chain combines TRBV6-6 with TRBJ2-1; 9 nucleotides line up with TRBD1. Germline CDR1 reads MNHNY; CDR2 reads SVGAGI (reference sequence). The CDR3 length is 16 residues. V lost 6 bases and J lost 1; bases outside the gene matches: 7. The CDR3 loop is CASRDTGTGSYNEQFF. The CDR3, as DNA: TGTGCCAGCAGGGATACCGGGACAGGGTCCTACAATGAGCAGTTCTTC.

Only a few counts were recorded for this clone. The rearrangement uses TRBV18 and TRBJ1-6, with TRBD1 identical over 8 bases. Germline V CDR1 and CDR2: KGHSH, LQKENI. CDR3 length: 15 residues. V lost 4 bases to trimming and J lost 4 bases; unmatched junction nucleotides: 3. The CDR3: CASSRGTGYNSPLHF. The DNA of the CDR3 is TGTGCCAGCTCACGCGGGACAGGATATAATTCACCCCTCCACTTT. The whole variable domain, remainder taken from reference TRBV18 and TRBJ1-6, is NAGVMQNPRHLVRRRGQEARLRCSPMKGHSHVYWYRQLPEEGLKFMVYLQKENIIDESGMPKERFSAEFPKEGPSILRIQQVVRGDSAAYFCASSRGTGYNSPLHFGNGTRLTVT.

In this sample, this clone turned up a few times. Here the CDR3 DNA reads TGTGCCAGTAGTATAGAGCAGGAGGTCTATGGCTACACCTTC. Encoded protein: CASSIEQEVYGYTF. The chain joins TRBV19 to TRBJ1-2; D is undetermined. Trimming shortened V by 0 bases and J by 4 bases, and 9 bases separated the two germline ends. The CDR3 is 14 residues long. Germline CDR1 LNHDA, CDR2 SQIVND (reference sequence).

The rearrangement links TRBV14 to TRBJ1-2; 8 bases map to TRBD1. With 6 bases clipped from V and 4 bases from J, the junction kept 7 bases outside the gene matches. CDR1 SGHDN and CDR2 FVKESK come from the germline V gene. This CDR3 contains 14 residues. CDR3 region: CASRGTGEFYGYTF. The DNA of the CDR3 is TGTGCCAGCAGAGGGACAGGCGAGTTCTATGGCTACACCTTC.

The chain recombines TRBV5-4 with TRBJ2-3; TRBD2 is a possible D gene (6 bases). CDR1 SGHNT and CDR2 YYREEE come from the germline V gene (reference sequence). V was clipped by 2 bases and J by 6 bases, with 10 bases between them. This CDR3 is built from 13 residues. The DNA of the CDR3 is TGTGCCAGCAGCTTACCGGGGAGGGATACGCAGTATTTT. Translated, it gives CASSLPGRDTQYF.

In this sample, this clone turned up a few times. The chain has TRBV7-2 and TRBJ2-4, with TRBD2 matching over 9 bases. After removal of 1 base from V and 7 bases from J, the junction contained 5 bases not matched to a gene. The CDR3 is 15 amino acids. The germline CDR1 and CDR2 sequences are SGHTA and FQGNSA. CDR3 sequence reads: CASSLVAGEENIQYF. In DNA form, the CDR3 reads TGTGCCAGCAGCTTAGTAGCGGGAGAGGAGAACATTCAGTACTTC.

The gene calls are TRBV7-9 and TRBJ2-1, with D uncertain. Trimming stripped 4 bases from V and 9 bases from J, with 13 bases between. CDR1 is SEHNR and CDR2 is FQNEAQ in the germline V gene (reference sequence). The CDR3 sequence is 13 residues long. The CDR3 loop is CASSSLDRSEQFF. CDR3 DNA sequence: TGTGCCAGCAGCTCCCTCGATCGGTCTGAGCAGTTCTTC.

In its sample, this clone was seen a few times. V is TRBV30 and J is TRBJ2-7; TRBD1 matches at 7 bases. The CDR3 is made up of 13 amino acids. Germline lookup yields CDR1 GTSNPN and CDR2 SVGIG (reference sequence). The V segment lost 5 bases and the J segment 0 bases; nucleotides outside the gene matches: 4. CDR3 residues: CAWETGASYEQYF. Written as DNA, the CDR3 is TGTGCCTGGGAAACAGGGGCCTCCTACGAGCAGTACTTC.

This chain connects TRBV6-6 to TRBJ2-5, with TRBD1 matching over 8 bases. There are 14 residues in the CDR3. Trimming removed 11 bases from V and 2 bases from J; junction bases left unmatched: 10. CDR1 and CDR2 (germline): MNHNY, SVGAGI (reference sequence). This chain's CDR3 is CACRTGYGQETQYF. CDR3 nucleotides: TGTGCCTGCCGGACAGGGTACGGACAAGAGACCCAGTACTTC.

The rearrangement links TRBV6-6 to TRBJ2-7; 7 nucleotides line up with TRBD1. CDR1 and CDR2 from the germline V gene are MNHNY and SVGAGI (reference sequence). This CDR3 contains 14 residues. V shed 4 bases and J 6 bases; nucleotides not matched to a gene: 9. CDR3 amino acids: CASSWAVGDSEQYF. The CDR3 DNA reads TGTGCCAGCAGTTGGGCTGTGGGGGACAGCGAGCAGTACTTC.

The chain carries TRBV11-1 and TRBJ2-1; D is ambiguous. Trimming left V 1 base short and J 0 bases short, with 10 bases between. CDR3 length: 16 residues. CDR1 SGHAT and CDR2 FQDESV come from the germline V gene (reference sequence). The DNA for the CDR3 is TGTGCCAGCAGCTTAGGTGGCGGAAGCTCCTACAATGAGCAGTTCTTC. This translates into CASSLGGGSSYNEQFF.

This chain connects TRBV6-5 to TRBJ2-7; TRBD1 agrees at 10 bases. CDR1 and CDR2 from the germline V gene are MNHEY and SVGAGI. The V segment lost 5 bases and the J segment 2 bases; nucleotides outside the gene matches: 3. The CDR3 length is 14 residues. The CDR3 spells CASSNDRGPYEQYF. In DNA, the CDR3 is TGTGCCAGCAGTAATGACAGGGGGCCCTACGAGCAGTACTTC.

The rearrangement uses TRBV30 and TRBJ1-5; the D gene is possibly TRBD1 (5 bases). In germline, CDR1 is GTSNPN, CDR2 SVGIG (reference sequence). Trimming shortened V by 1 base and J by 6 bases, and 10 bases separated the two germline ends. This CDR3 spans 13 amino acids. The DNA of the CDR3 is TGTGCCTGGAGTGGGTCTACAGGTCAGCCCCAGCATTTT. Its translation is CAWSGSTGQPQHF.

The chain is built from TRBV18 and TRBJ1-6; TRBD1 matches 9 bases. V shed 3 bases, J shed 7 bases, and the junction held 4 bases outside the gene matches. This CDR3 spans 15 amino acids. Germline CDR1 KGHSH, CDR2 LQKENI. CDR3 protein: CASSPGTGNNSPLHF. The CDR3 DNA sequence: TGTGCCAGCTCACCCGGGACAGGGAACAATTCACCCCTCCACTTT.

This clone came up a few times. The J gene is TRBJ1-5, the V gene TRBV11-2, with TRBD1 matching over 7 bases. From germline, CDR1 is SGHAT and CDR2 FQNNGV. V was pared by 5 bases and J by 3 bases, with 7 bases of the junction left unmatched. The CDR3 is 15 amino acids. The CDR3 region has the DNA TGTGCCAGCAGCGCAGGGGGTAAGGACAATCAGCCCCAGCATTTT. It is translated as CASSAGGKDNQPQHF.

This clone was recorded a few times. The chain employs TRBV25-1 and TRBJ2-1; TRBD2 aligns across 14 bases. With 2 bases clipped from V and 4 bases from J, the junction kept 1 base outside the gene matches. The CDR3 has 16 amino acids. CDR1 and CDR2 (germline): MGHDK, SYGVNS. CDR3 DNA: TGTGCCAGCAGTGAACGACTAGCGGGAGGGTACAATGAGCAGTTCTTC. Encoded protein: CASSERLAGGYNEQFF.

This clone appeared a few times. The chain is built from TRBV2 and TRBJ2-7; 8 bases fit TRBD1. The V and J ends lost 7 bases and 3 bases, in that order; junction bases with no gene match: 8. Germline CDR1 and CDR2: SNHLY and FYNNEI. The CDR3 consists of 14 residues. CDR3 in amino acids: CASNSDREDYEQYF. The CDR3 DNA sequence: TGTGCCAGCAATTCGGACAGGGAAGACTACGAGCAGTACTTC. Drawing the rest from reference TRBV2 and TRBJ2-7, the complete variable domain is EPEVTQTPSHQVTQMGQEVILRCVPISNHLYFYWYRQILGQKVEFLVSFYNNEISEKSEIFDDQFSVERPDGSNFTLKIRSTKLEDSAMYFCASNSDREDYEQYFGPGTRLTVT.

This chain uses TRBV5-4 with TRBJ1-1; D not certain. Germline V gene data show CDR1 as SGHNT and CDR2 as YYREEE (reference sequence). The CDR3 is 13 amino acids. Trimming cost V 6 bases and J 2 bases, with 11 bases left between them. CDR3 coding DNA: TGTGCCAGCACCCGGACTCCCAACACTGAAGCTTTCTTT. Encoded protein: CASTRTPNTEAFF.

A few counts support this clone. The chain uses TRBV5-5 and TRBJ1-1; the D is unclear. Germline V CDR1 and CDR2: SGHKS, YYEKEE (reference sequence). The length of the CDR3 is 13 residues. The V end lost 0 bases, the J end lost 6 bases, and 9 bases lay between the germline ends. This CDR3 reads CASSLENLPEAFF. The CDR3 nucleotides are TGTGCCAGCAGCTTGGAAAACTTGCCTGAAGCTTTCTTT.

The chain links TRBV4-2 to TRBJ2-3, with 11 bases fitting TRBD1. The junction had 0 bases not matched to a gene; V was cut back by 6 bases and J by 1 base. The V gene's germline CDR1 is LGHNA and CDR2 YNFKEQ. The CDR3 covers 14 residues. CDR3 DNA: TGTGCCAGCAGGGGACAGGGGGGCACAGATACGCAGTATTTT. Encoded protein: CASRGQGGTDTQYF.